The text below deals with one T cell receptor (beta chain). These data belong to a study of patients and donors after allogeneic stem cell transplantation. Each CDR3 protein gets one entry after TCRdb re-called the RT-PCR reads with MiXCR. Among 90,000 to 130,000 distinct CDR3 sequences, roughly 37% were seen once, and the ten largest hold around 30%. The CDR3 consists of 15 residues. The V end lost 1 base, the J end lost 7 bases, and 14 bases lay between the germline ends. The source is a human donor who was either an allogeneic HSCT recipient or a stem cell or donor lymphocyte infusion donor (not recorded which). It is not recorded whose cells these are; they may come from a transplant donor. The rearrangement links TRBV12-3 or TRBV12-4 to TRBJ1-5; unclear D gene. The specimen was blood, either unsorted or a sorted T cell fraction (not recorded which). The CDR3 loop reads CASSLGSPSGQPQHF. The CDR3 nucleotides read TGTGCCAGCAGTTTAGGCTCCCCGAGCGGGCAGCCCCAGCATTTT.